The present T cell receptor (beta chain) was sequenced within a study of blood T cells in healthy people across ages (dated by TCRdb to between 2014 and 2016). For the wider study: In model experiments, template switching captured about one uniquely barcoded TCR beta cDNA molecule for every two T cells. The donors were split into four age groups: young (average about 15 years), middle-aged (nearly 40), aged (62) and long-lived (roughly 86). To avoid experimental bias, donors of different ages were randomly spread across the sequencing lanes. Using the same blood draw, the study looked at two additional independent replicas of 1 million unique cDNA reads for two donors, one aged 18 to 30 and the other aged 80 or older. Age-related changes in TCR beta repertoire diversity were measured in the study by deep sequencing normalized with unique cDNA molecular identifiers. The investigation overall reported the following: Because donor CMV infection status was unknown, age-related changes in expanded clonotypes were potentially confounded. The long-lived group showed more naive CD4+ T cells, fewer expanded clones and increased TCR diversity than the aged group, suggesting age selection. Total diversity estimates from one million sequenced T cells were considered lower bounds and underestimates. A strong correlation was found between observed TCR beta diversity and the percentage of naive T cells measured by flow cytometry. As age increased, observed TCR beta diversity per million T cells dropped in a roughly linear way, and a significant reduction was already evident by age 40. Since profiling was done on bulk unsorted PBMCs, naive and antigen-experienced compartments could not be conclusively compared.

A remark on this clonotype: The specificity of this receptor is unknown. Per-nucleotide qualities are absent, and no much larger clonotype sits a single base away.

The 35 to 40 donors, aged about 6 to 95 years, were systemically healthy Caucasian individuals from Russia. Each donor gave around 9.9 milliliters of peripheral blood, collected into EDTA-treated Vacutainer tubes. PBMCs were isolated by Ficoll-Paque density-gradient centrifugation, with at least 6.5 million obtained per sample. Trizol reagent was used to extract total RNA from the PBMCs, yielding at least 5 micrograms per sample. Naive CD45RAhigh/CD27high T cell percentages were measured by flow cytometry on a PBMC aliquot from every donor. CDR1 and CDR2 are drawn from the germline V gene (reference sequence): DFQATT, SNEGSKA. The CDR3 spans 14 residues, from the cysteine through the phenylalanine. Here the CDR3 DNA is all that survives: 42 bases in frame from base 1. Library method: 5' RACE. The instrument was an Illumina HiSeq 2500. A second PCR of about 6 to 12 cycles was performed with a sample-barcoded 5' primer and a J-beta primer mix. Each TCR beta cDNA molecule received a unique molecular identifier from a template-switch 5' adaptor carrying 12 random nucleotides. At least 2.5 million CDR3-containing paired-end reads were obtained from each sample. The Mint cDNA synthesis kit, primed by a TRBC-specific oligonucleotide, was used to synthesize first-strand cDNA from all RNA. Following uracil-DNA glycosylase treatment, a first 18-cycle PCR with universal primers M1SS and BC2_uni_R was performed on all cDNA. The source study handled its data this way. Normalization of each sample was performed by random selection of 1 million high-quality reads, each carrying a distinct molecular identifier. Reads sharing molecular identifiers were discarded rather than binned into consensus sequences. MiTCR, with a Q25 quality threshold and the strictest error-elimination algorithm, was used for CDR3 identification, clonotype clustering and error correction. Lower-bound total TCR beta diversity was estimated with a nonparametric unseen species model using Euler transformation. TCRdb itself trimmed the public reads at Q25 with fastp, ran MiXCR and retained productive beta chains. Identical CDR3 proteins give one entry, which carries the most common genes and DNA. The V and J calls reflect TCRdb's pipeline rather than the authors' work. The sample contains approximately 1,000,000 distinct CDR3 sequences, roughly 45% of them found a single time. The ten largest clonotypes hold 18% of the sample.

The material sequenced was blood. The sequence joins TRBV20-1 to TRBJ2-5, with 12 bases in between that match TRBD2. Matching the DNA end better, TRBJ2-7 makes the J call doubtful. This receptor was taken from a woman aged 55-75 years in good health. The CDR3: CSASGLAGFFEQYF. The DNA reads TGCAGTGCTAGCGGACTAGCGGGATTTTTCGAGCAGTACTTC.